These 24 T cell receptor beta chains were sequenced from one sample in a study of CD8 T cells in Susac syndrome (dated by TCRdb to between 2018 and 2020). Receptor libraries were prepared by the immunoSEQ multiplex PCR assay. RNA was extracted using the RNeasy kit, and about 0.5 to 1 ug of the RNA was reverse transcribed with random hexamers. TCRdb cleaned the public reads at Q25 with fastp, built clones with MiXCR and kept in-frame beta chains. Under each unique CDR3 protein, matching rows form one entry showing the most common genes and DNA. The sample contains 95,000 to 150,000 distinct CDR3 sequences, over 95% of them found a single time. The top ten clonotypes cover approximately 0.15% of the sample. The source material was CD4+ T cells from PBMCs. These receptors all come from a human donor with Susac syndrome.

This chain uses TRBV20-1 with TRBJ1-2; D is undetermined. This CDR3 spans 13 amino acids. Deletions cut 1 base from V and 13 bases from J, with 19 bases between. Germline V gene lookup returns CDR1 DFQATT and CDR2 SNEGSKA (reference sequence). In DNA form, the CDR3 reads TGCAGTGCTAGAGTCGAGTCCACAGCCATGCCCACCTTC. Translating gives CSARVESTAMPTF.

The chain couples TRBV3-1 to TRBJ1-2; D unresolved. The CDR3 has 15 residues. Germline lookup yields CDR1 LGHDT and CDR2 YNNKEL (reference sequence). Between the trimmed V and J ends, which lost 1 base and 0 bases, there was a span of 9 bases. CDR3 loop: CASSQVVGANYGYTF. CDR3 nucleotides: TGTGCCAGCAGCCAAGTGGTTGGAGCTAACTATGGCTACACCTTC.

This chain uses TRBV10-3 with TRBJ2-7, with TRBD2 matching 9 bases. Germline V gene lookup returns CDR1 ENHRY and CDR2 SYGVKD. This CDR3 has 14 amino acids. J lost 7 bases, V lost 5 bases, and 9 bases had no gene match. The CDR3 DNA reads as TGTGCCATCAGTAAGCCTAGCGGGATAGGTGAGCAGTACTTC. Protein sequence: CAISKPSGIGEQYF.

CDR3 nucleotides: TGCAGTGCTAGAGGTAGACTAGCGGGAGCCAATGAGCAGTTCTTC. This translates into CSARGRLAGANEQFF. The J gene is TRBJ2-1, the V gene TRBV20-1; 12 bases line up with TRBD2. The V segment lost 1 base and the J segment 6 bases; nucleotides outside the gene matches: 4. Per germline, CDR1 DFQATT and CDR2 SNEGSKA (reference sequence). The CDR3 length is 15 residues.

The gene calls are TRBV5-1 and TRBJ2-7, with D possibly TRBD1 on 5 matching bases. V was trimmed by 4 bases and J by 2 bases, leaving 10 bases between them. CDR1 SGHRS and CDR2 YFSETQ come from the germline V gene. The CDR3 totals 13 residues. Here the CDR3 DNA reads TGCGCCAGCAGCGGGGCTTGGCCCTACGAGCAGTACTTC. Its translation: CASSGAWPYEQYF. The variable domain in full, with the rest retrieved from reference TRBV5-1 and TRBJ2-7, is KAGVTQTPRYLIKTRGQQVTLSCSPISGHRSVSWYQQTPGQGLQFLFEYFSETQRNKGNFPGRFSGRQFSNSRSEMNVSTLELGDSALYLCASSGAWPYEQYFGPGTRLTVT.

V gene TRBV5-4 combines with J gene TRBJ2-2; 7 bases line up with TRBD1. Trimming removed 4 bases from V and 6 bases from J; junction bases left unmatched: 3. The CDR3 loop spans 13 amino acids. Germline V gene data show CDR1 as SGHNT and CDR2 as YYREEE (reference sequence). The CDR3 DNA reads TGTGCCAGCAGCGACAGGGTTGCCGGGGAGCTGTTTTTT. This gives the protein CASSDRVAGELFF.

This clonotype appeared a few times. V is TRBV18 and J is TRBJ1-2; D remains ambiguous. In germline, CDR1 is KGHSH, CDR2 LQKENI. The CDR3 covers 12 residues. Trimming took 4 bases from V and 1 from J, leaving 4 bases between them. The CDR3 loop reads CASSRDNYGYTF. The CDR3, as DNA: TGTGCCAGCTCACGGGATAACTATGGCTACACCTTC. Variable domain in full (rest from reference TRBV18 and TRBJ1-2): NAGVMQNPRHLVRRRGQEARLRCSPMKGHSHVYWYRQLPEEGLKFMVYLQKENIIDESGMPKERFSAEFPKEGPSILRIQQVVRGDSAAYFCASSRDNYGYTFGSGTRLTVV.

The gene calls are TRBV5-6 and TRBJ1-4; TRBD1 matches at 7 bases. The V gene's germline CDR1 is SGHDT and CDR2 YYEEEE. CDR3 length: 14 amino acids. V lost 4 bases to trimming and J lost 5 bases; unmatched junction nucleotides: 5. The CDR3 region is CASSETGLNEKLFF. The CDR3 nucleotides are TGTGCCAGCAGCGAGACAGGGTTGAATGAAAAACTGTTTTTT.

The J gene is TRBJ2-5, the V gene TRBV4-3, with TRBD2 as a possible D gene (6 bases). This CDR3 spans 15 amino acids. From germline, CDR1 is LGHNA and CDR2 YSLEER. Trimming took off 1 base at V and 7 bases at J, with 16 bases between the two ends. The CDR3 DNA reads TGCGCCAGCAGCCAAGTAGGAGGAGGGCGGGGGACCCAGTACTTC. It translates to CASSQVGGGRGTQYF.

This clonotype is a singleton in its sample. The rearrangement links TRBV29-1 to TRBJ2-3; D ambiguous. The germline V and J ends were trimmed by 0 bases and 8 bases, with 9 bases remaining between them. The length of the CDR3 is 12 residues. The germline V gene has CDR1 SQVTM and CDR2 ANQGSEA. CDR3: CSVEDGSGTQYF. In nucleotides, the CDR3 is TGCAGCGTTGAAGATGGAAGTGGTACGCAGTATTTT.

V usage is TRBV12-3 or TRBV12-4 and J usage is TRBJ1-5; a weak D match, TRBD1 (5 bases). The V gene lost 5 bases and the J gene lost 2 bases, with 13 bases spanning the gap. This CDR3 is 15 amino acids long. CDR3 amino acids: CASSRPGTGNQPQHF. In DNA form, the CDR3 reads TGTGCCAGCAGTCGACCGGGGACGGGCAATCAGCCCCAGCATTTT.

This clonotype was counted once. The chain joins TRBV2 to TRBJ2-7; D call uncertain. Looked up from germline, CDR1 is SNHLY and CDR2 is FYNNEI. The length of the CDR3 is 12 residues. The germline V and J ends were trimmed by 0 bases and 8 bases, with 8 bases remaining between them. CDR3 sequence (DNA): TGTGCCAGCAGTGAAGCGCTTCGGCAGCAGTACTTC. Protein sequence: CASSEALRQQYF.

The chain combines TRBV7-2 with TRBJ2-1, with TRBD2 matching over 11 bases. The germline gives CDR1 SGHTA, CDR2 FQGNSA. V was clipped by 5 bases and J by 3 bases; unmatched bases: 3. The CDR3 runs to 15 residues. CDR3 sequence: CASSLTSGGYNEQFF. The CDR3, as DNA: TGTGCCAGCAGCCTTACTAGCGGGGGCTACAATGAGCAGTTCTTC.

The J gene is TRBJ2-7, the V gene TRBV30; perhaps TRBD1 as D (5 bases). Germline V CDR1 and CDR2: GTSNPN, SVGIG (reference sequence). The CDR3 totals 12 residues. Trimming shortened V by 0 bases and J by 6 bases, and 9 bases separated the two germline ends. Here the CDR3 DNA reads TGTGCCTGGAGTGTACAAGGGGTCGAGCAGTACTTC. Translating gives CAWSVQGVEQYF.

The rearrangement links TRBV5-4 to TRBJ1-2; 7 positions match TRBD1. This CDR3 is built from 14 residues. The junction had 1 base not matched to a gene; V was cut back by 2 bases and J by 0 bases. Germline loops: CDR1 SGHNT, CDR2 YYREEE (reference sequence). This CDR3 reads CASSFGTANYGYTF. CDR3 in DNA: TGTGCCAGCAGCTTCGGGACAGCTAACTATGGCTACACCTTC.

This clonotype occurred once. CDR3 coding DNA: TGTGCCAGCAGCCCGGGACTAGCGGGAACGGATGAGCAGTTCTTC. This translates into CASSPGLAGTDEQFF. The V and J genes are TRBV11-1 and TRBJ2-1; TRBD2 matches 13 bases. This CDR3 is 15 amino acids long. CDR1 and CDR2 from the germline V gene are SGHAT and FQDESV (reference sequence). The ends lost 5 bases at V and 8 bases at J; junction bases unmatched: 6.

The chain joins TRBV12-3 or TRBV12-4 to TRBJ1-1; D is unclear. Trimming left V 3 bases short and J 3 bases short, with 5 bases between. The CDR3 is made up of 12 amino acids. The CDR3 nucleotides are TGTGCCAGCAGTTTTCATCACACTGAAGCTTTCTTT. Protein product: CASSFHHTEAFF.

The chain recombines TRBV29-1 with TRBJ2-7, with D possibly being TRBD1 (5 bases). Trimming left V 4 bases short and J 3 bases short, with 19 bases between. This CDR3 region has 15 residues. Germline assignment: CDR1 SQVTM and CDR2 ANQGSEA. CDR3 amino acids: CSVVRTTISHYEQYF. The CDR3 DNA follows: TGCAGCGTTGTCCGGACAACAATTTCACACTACGAGCAGTACTTC.

The table lists this clonotype with a count of one. The rearrangement uses TRBV5-1 and TRBJ2-3, with a tentative D call TRBD1 (5 bases). The CDR3 runs 13 residues. V lost 4 bases to trimming and J lost 1 base, with 7 bases between them. The germline CDR1 and CDR2 sequences are SGHRS and YFSETQ. CDR3: CASSGARTDTQYF. DNA for the CDR3: TGCGCCAGCAGCGGGGCACGCACAGATACGCAGTATTTT.

The genes are TRBV27 and TRBJ1-1; 7 nucleotides align to TRBD1. The V gene end was trimmed by 6 bases and the J gene end by 11 bases; junction bases not matched to a gene: 15. CDR3 size: 14 residues. The germline V gene has CDR1 MNHEY and CDR2 SMNVEV (reference sequence). The CDR3 loop reads CASRPRDRLTWAFF. DNA for the CDR3: TGTGCCAGCAGGCCCCGGGACAGACTAACGTGGGCTTTCTTT.

The chain joins TRBV4-1 to TRBJ2-7, with TRBD2 identical over 11 bases. Trimming cost V 2 bases and J 4 bases; bases outside gene matches: 10. The CDR3 runs 17 residues. Looked up from germline, CDR1 is MGHRA and CDR2 is YSYEKL. The chain's CDR3 is CASSQSPGTSGFYEQYF. CDR3 sequence (DNA): TGCGCCAGCAGCCAATCCCCTGGGACTAGCGGATTTTACGAGCAGTACTTC.

Details on this clonotype: Compared with germline, one end of the junction differs, possibly owing to a read error. The chain combines TRBV7-7 with TRBJ2-1; 8 nucleotides match TRBD2. Germline V gene sequence: CDR1 SSHAT, CDR2 FNYEAQ (reference sequence). The CDR3 is made up of 15 amino acids. CDR3 sequence: CASSLREAPYNEQFF. The CDR3 nucleotides read TGTGCTAGCAGCTTGCGGGAGGCCCCCTACAATGAGCAGTTCTTC.

The rearrangement uses TRBV20-1 and TRBJ1-1; D may be TRBD1 (5 bases). The germline V and J ends were trimmed by 0 bases and 1 base, with 12 bases remaining between them. The CDR3 runs to 15 residues. The germline V gene encodes CDR1 DFQATT and CDR2 SNEGSKA (reference sequence). The CDR3, as DNA: TGCAGTGCTAGAGACGACCAAACAGGGAACACTGAAGCTTTCTTT. It codes for CSARDDQTGNTEAFF.

The chain combines TRBV18 with TRBJ2-1, with TRBD1 as a possible D gene (6 bases). Trimming took off 3 bases at V and 4 bases at J, with 7 bases between the two ends. Germline CDR1 is KGHSH and CDR2 is LQKENI. The CDR3 loop spans 13 amino acids. The CDR3 nucleotides are TGTGCCAGCTCACCTGGACAGTACAATGAGCAGTTCTTC. Protein: CASSPGQYNEQFF.